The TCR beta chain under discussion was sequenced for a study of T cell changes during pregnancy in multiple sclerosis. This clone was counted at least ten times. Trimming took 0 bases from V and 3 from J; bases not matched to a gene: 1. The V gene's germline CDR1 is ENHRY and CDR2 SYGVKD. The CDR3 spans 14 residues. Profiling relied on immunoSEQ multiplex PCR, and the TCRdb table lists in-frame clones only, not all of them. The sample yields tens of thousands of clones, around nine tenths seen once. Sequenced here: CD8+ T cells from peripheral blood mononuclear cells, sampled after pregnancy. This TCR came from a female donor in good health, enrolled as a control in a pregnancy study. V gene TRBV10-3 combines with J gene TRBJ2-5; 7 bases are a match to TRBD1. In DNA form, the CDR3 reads TGTGCCATCAGTGAGTCTGACAGGGAAGAGACCCAGTACTTC. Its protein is CAISESDREETQYF.